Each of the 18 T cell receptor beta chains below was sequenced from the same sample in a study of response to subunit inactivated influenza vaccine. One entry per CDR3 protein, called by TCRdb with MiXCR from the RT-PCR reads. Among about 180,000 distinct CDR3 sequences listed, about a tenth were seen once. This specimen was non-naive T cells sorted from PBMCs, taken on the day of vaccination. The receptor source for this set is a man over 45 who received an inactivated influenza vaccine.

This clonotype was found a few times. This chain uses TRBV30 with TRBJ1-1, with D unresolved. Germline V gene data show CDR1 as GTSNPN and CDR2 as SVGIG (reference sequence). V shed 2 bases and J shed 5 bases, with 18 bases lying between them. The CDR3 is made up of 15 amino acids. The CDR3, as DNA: TGTGCCTGGAGTCCCGACACGGGTGCGGGGACTGAAGCTTTCTTT. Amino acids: CAWSPDTGAGTEAFF.

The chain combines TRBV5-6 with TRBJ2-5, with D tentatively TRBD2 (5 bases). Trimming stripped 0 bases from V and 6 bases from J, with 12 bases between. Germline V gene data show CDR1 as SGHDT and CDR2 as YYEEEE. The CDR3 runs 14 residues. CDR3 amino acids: CASSLGAGKKTQYF. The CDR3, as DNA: TGTGCCAGCAGCTTGGGAGCCGGGAAGAAGACCCAGTACTTC.

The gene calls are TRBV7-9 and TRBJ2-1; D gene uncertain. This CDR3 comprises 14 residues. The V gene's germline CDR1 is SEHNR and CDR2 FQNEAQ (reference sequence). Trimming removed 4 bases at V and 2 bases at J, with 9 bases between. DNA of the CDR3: TGTGCCAGCAGCTCACCGGGTCCCTACAATGAGCAGTTCTTC. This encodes CASSSPGPYNEQFF. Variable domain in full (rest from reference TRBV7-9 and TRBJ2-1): DTGVSQNPRHKITKRGQNVTFRCDPISEHNRLYWYRQTLGQGPEFLTYFQNEAQLEKSRLLSDRFSAERPKGSFSTLEIQRTEQGDSAMYLCASSSPGPYNEQFFGPGTRLTVL.

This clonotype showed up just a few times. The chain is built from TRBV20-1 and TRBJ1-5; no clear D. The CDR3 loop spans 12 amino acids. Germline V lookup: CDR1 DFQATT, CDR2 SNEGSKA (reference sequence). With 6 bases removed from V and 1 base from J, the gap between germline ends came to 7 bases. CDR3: CSARRSNQPQHF. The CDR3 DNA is TGCAGTGCAAGGCGGAGCAATCAGCCCCAGCATTTT.

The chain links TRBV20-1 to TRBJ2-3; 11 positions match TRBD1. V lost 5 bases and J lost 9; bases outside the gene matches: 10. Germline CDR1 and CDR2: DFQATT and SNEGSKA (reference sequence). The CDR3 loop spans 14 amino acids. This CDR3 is CSADHGQGAQTQYF. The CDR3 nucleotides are TGCAGTGCTGACCACGGACAGGGGGCCCAAACGCAGTATTTT.

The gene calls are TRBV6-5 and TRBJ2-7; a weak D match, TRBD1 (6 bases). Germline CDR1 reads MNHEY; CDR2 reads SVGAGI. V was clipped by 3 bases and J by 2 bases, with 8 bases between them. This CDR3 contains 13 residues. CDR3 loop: CASSYSGAYEQYF. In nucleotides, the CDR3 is TGTGCCAGCAGTTATTCAGGGGCCTACGAGCAGTACTTC.

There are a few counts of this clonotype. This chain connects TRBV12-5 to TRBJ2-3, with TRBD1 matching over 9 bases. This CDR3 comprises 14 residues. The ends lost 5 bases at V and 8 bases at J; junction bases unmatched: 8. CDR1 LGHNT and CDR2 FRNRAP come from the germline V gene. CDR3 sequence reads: CASGRTGETGTQYF. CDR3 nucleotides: TGTGCTAGTGGTCGGACAGGGGAGACGGGTACGCAGTATTTT.

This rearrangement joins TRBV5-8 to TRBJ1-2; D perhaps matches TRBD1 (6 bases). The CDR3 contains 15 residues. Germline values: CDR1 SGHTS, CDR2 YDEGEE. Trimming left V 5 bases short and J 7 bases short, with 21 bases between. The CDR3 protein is CASRQPRTEPLGYTF. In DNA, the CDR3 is TGTGCCAGCAGACAGCCCCGGACAGAGCCTCTTGGCTACACCTTC.

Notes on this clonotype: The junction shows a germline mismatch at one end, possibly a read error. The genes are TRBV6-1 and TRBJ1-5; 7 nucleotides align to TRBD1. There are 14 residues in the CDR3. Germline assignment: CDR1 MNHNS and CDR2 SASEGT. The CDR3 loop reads CASSPKTGSQPLHF. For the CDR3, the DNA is TGTGCCAGCAGCCCTAAGACAGGGTCGCAGCCCCTGCATTTT.

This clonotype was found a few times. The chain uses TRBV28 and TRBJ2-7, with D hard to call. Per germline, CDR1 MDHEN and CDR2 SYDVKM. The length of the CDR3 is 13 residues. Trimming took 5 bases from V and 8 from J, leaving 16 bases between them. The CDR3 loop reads CASSPPRPKKQYF. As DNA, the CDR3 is TGTGCCAGCAGTCCCCCGAGGCCTAAAAAGCAGTACTTC.

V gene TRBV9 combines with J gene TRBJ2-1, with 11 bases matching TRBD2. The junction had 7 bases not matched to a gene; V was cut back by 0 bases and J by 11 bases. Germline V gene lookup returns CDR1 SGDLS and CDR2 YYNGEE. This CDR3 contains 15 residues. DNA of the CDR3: TGTGCCAGCAGCGTAGGCTTAGCGGGAGGGGACCAGCAGTTCTTC. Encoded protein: CASSVGLAGGDQQFF.

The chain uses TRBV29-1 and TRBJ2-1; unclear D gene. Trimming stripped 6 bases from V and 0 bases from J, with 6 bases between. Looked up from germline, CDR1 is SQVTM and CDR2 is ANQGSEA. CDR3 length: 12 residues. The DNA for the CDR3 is TGCAGCGTGATGCGCTCCTACAATGAGCAGTTCTTC. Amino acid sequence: CSVMRSYNEQFF.

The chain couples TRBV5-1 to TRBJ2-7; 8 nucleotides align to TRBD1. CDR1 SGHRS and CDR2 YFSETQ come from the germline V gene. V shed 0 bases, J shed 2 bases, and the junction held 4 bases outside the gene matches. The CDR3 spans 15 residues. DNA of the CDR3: TGCGCCAGCAGCTTGGGGTGGACAGGGACCTACGAGCAGTACTTC. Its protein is CASSLGWTGTYEQYF.

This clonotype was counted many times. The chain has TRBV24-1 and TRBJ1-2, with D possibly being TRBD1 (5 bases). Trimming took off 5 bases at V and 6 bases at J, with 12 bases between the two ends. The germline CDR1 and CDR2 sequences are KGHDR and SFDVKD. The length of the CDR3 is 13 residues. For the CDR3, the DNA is TGTGCCACCAGTGTCGCAGGGAACGATGGCTACACCTTC. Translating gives CATSVAGNDGYTF.

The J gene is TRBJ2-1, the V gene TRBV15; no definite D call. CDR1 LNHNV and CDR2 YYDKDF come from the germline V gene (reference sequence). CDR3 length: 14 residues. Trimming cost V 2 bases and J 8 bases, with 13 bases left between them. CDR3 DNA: TGTGCCACCAGCAGAACTACCTCTAGTTATGAGCAGTTCTTC. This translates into CATSRTTSSYEQFF.

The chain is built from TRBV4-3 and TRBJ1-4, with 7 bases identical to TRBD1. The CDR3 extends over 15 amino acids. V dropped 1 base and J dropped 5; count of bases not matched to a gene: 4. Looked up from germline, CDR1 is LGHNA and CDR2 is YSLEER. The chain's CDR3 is CASSQAWGQNEKLFF. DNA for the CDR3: TGCGCCAGCAGCCAAGCCTGGGGACAGAATGAAAAACTGTTTTTT.

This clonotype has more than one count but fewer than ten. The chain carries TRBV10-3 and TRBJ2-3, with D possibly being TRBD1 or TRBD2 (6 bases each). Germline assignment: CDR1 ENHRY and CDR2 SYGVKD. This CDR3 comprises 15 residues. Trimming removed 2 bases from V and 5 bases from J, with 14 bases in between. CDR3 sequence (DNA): TGTGCCATCAGTGAGCGTCGGGGGCCTATAGATACGCAGTATTTT. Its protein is CAISERRGPIDTQYF.

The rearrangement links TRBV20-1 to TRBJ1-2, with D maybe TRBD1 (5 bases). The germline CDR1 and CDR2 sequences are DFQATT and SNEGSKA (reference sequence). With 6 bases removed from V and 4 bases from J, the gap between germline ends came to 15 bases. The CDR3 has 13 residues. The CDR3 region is CSAIPGTIYGYTF. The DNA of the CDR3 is TGCAGTGCGATCCCCGGGACCATCTATGGCTACACCTTC.